This TCR beta chain is from a study of post-analysis software for immune sequencing data. In its sample, this clonotype was seen a few times. Its matching antigen is unknown. V dropped 7 bases and J dropped 4 bases, with 22 bases sitting between them. This CDR3 contains 16 residues. Per germline, CDR1 MNHEY and CDR2 SVGAGI. Researchers reported that TCR beta cDNA libraries carried unique molecular identifiers. MiXCR, run by TCRdb on the PCR reads, gives a single entry per CDR3 protein. The data hold 350,000 to 450,000 distinct CDR3 sequences, with less than 35% observed a single time. Study-wide results and caveats: The five TRBV segments detected at higher frequency in patients than in controls included TRBV5-6, TRBV5-1 and TRBV20-1.

Sequencing was done on a sample of blood. This receptor was identified in a girl between 10 and 17 years old with multiple sclerosis. The J gene is TRBJ1-2, the V gene TRBV6-5; TRBD1 might be the D (6 bases). The CDR3 reads CASTSTDRRGAYGYTF. The CDR3 DNA follows: TGTGCCAGCACCTCGACGGACAGAAGAGGTGCCTATGGCTACACCTTC.